Listed here are 32 T cell receptor beta chains from one sample, sequenced in a study of blood T cells in healthy people across ages. Then a second PCR, running about 6 to 12 cycles, was carried out with a sample-barcoded 5' primer and a J-beta primer mix. Each CDR3 protein gets one entry after TCRdb re-called the 5' RACE reads with MiXCR. This table has around 710,000 distinct CDR3 sequences, roughly two fifths appearing once. The sequenced sample was blood. The receptors derive from a woman aged 55 to 70 in good health.

CDR3 residues: CSASTASGVQETQYF. For the CDR3, the DNA is TGCAGTGCTAGTACCGCTAGCGGGGTACAAGAGACCCAGTACTTC. The chain joins TRBV20-1 to TRBJ2-5; 9 nucleotides align to TRBD2. V was clipped by 3 bases and J by 2 bases; unmatched bases: 7. The CDR3 totals 15 residues. The germline V gene encodes CDR1 DFQATT and CDR2 SNEGSKA (reference sequence).

This clonotype showed up just once. This chain links TRBV20-1 with TRBJ2-3; tentatively, D is TRBD2 (6 bases). Germline loops: CDR1 DFQATT, CDR2 SNEGSKA (reference sequence). V shed 3 bases and J shed 0 bases, with 13 bases lying between them. This CDR3 comprises 15 residues. CDR3 nucleotides: TGCAGTGCTAGGGGACGGGAGTCTAGCACAGATACGCAGTATTTT. It codes for CSARGRESSTDTQYF.

The V and J genes are TRBV24-1 and TRBJ2-2; tentatively, D is TRBD1 (6 bases). The CDR3 is made up of 18 amino acids. Trimming cost V 4 bases and J 6 bases, with 23 bases left between them. CDR1 is KGHDR and CDR2 is SFDVKD in the germline V gene. The CDR3 bases are TGTGCCACCAGTGAACTCCGGACAGAGAGACCCCTACCCGGGGAGCTGTTTTTT. As protein: CATSELRTERPLPGELFF.

This clonotype was counted between two and nine times. This chain uses TRBV20-1 with TRBJ2-1, with 14 positions matching TRBD2. Germline V lookup: CDR1 DFQATT, CDR2 SNEGSKA (reference sequence). V shed 1 base and J 10 bases; nucleotides not matched to a gene: 6. This CDR3 comprises 15 residues. The CDR3: CSARVTSGGAGEQFF. The CDR3 bases are TGCAGTGCTAGAGTGACTAGCGGGGGGGCTGGGGAGCAGTTCTTC.

The chain joins TRBV19 to TRBJ2-7; D perhaps matches TRBD1 (7 bases). Per germline, CDR1 LNHDA and CDR2 SQIVND (reference sequence). V lost 4 bases, J lost 3 bases, and 13 bases lay in between. The CDR3 has 14 amino acids. DNA of the CDR3: TGTGCCAGTAGTAGCAGGGGGGTCGACTACGAGCAGTACTTC. This translates into CASSSRGVDYEQYF.

The gene calls are TRBV29-1 and TRBJ1-2; 10 positions match TRBD1. Germline V gene lookup returns CDR1 SQVTM and CDR2 ANQGSEA. The junction had 1 base not matched to a gene; V was cut back by 4 bases and J by 11 bases. CDR3 length: 10 residues. CDR3 bases: TGCAGCGTTGGGGACAGGGGTTACACCTTC. Encoded protein: CSVGDRGYTF. The entire variable domain, with the rest obtained from reference TRBV29-1 and TRBJ1-2, is as follows: SAVISQKPSRDICQRGTSLTIQCQVDSQVTMMFWYRQQPGQSLTLIATANQGSEATYESGFVIDKFPISRPNLTFSTLTVSNMSPEDSSIYLCSVGDRGYTFGSGTRLTVV.

This clonotype occurred a few times. The chain recombines TRBV28 with TRBJ2-7, with D possibly being TRBD1 (6 bases). The germline V gene encodes CDR1 MDHEN and CDR2 SYDVKM. The CDR3 totals 14 residues. The V gene lost 5 bases and the J gene lost 3 bases, with 14 bases spanning the gap. This CDR3 reads CASSPPDSYYEQYF. CDR3 DNA: TGTGCCAGCAGTCCTCCGGACAGCTACTACGAGCAGTACTTC. Drawing the rest from reference TRBV28 and TRBJ2-7, the complete variable domain is DVKVTQSSRYLVKRTGEKVFLECVQDMDHENMFWYRQDPGLGLRLIYFSYDVKMKEKGDIPEGYSVSREKKERFSLILESASTNQTSMYLCASSPPDSYYEQYFGPGTRLTVT.

V and J are TRBV12-3 or TRBV12-4 and TRBJ2-4; D possibly corresponds to TRBD2 (7 bases). The J call may be mistaken, given a closer DNA end match to TRBJ2-7. The CDR3 covers 13 residues. CDR3 residues: CASGGGFFYEQYF. CDR3 sequence (DNA): TGTGCCAGCGGGGGGGGCTTCTTCTACGAGCAGTACTTC.

Of note for this clonotype: One base away lies a much larger clone, so this may be a sequencing read error. The chain is built from TRBV14 and TRBJ2-1; 8 nucleotides match TRBD2. The CDR3 contains 18 residues. Trimming removed 4 bases from V and 5 bases from J; junction bases left unmatched: 16. Germline values: CDR1 SGHDN, CDR2 FVKESK. The CDR3 loop reads CASSPIVREDSLDNEQFF. CDR3 DNA sequence: TGTGCCAGCAGCCCCATTGTGCGGGAGGACTCCTTAGACAATGAGCAGTTCTTC.

The rearrangement uses TRBV20-1 and TRBJ2-5, with D uncertain. The end of the DNA fits TRBJ2-7 better, so the J call may be wrong. This CDR3 contains 12 residues. Looked up from germline, CDR1 is DFQATT and CDR2 is SNEGSKA (reference sequence). CDR3 in DNA: TGCAGTGCGGTCCCCGGTTTGGACGAGCAGTACTTC. Protein sequence: CSAVPGLDEQYF.

Points on this clonotype: Being one base from a much bigger clone, this may be a read error. V usage is TRBV25-1 and J usage is TRBJ2-1, with TRBD2 matching 9 bases. CDR1 is MGHDK, CDR2 SYGVNS, per germline. Trimming removed 5 bases from V and 13 bases from J; junction bases left unmatched: 12. The CDR3 has 14 residues. CDR3 nucleotides: TGTGCCAGCAGTTTAGCGGGGGCAAGAGAGACCCAGTTCTTC. Protein: CASSLAGARETQFF.

V and J are TRBV18 and TRBJ2-1; D remains unclear. This CDR3 is built from 14 residues. Germline loops: CDR1 KGHSH, CDR2 LQKENI. Trimming stripped 4 bases from V and 5 bases from J, with 12 bases between. For the CDR3, the DNA is TGTGCCAGCTCACTAACCCCGGGCAACAATGAGCAGTTCTTC. Residues: CASSLTPGNNEQFF.

This chain links TRBV3-1 with TRBJ2-5, with 10 bases lining up with TRBD1. Germline V lookup: CDR1 LGHDT, CDR2 YNNKEL (reference sequence). This CDR3 comprises 13 residues. J lost 11 bases, V lost 6 bases, and 9 bases had no gene match. The CDR3 reads CASRRQGADEQYF. Written as DNA, the CDR3 is TGTGCCAGCAGGCGACAGGGGGCGGATGAGCAGTACTTC.

This clonotype was found a few times. V usage is TRBV7-2 and J usage is TRBJ2-1; 11 bases are a match to TRBD1. The CDR3 sequence is 15 residues long. The germline V gene has CDR1 SGHTA and CDR2 FQGNSA. Germline trimming cut 6 bases from V and 6 bases from J; bases unmatched to any gene: 7. The CDR3 nucleotides read TGTGCCAGCAGACCCCCCGGGACAGGGGGCAATGAGCAGTTCTTC. Translation: CASRPPGTGGNEQFF.

This clonotype was counted a single time. This sequence joins TRBV7-2 and TRBJ2-5, with 7 bases aligning to TRBD2. CDR1 is SGHTA and CDR2 is FQGNSA in the germline V gene. The CDR3 length is 13 residues. V was pared by 8 bases and J by 2 bases, with 5 bases of the junction left unmatched. The CDR3 protein is CASLRTRQETQYF. The CDR3 DNA is TGTGCCAGCCTGAGGACTAGGCAAGAGACCCAGTACTTC.

This clonotype was detected only a few times. Relative to the germline gene, one junction end is altered; a read error may explain this. The J gene is TRBJ2-7, the V gene TRBV6-1, with 8 bases aligning to TRBD2. CDR3 length equals 13 residues. Germline V CDR1 and CDR2: MNHNS, SASEGT. In DNA, the CDR3 is TGCGCCAGCAGTGAGCGGGGGACCTACGAGCAGTACTTC. Protein product: CASSERGTYEQYF.

There are a few counts of this clonotype. CDR3: CASSLSSGSIYNEQFF. The DNA of the CDR3 is TGTGCCAGCAGTTTATCTAGCGGGAGCATATACAATGAGCAGTTCTTC. V and J are TRBV28 and TRBJ2-1; TRBD2 matches 10 bases. The trim removed 1 base at V and 4 bases at J, leaving 4 bases unmatched. The germline CDR1 and CDR2 sequences are MDHEN and SYDVKM. CDR3 length: 16 residues.

CDR3 amino acids: CASRSFTREAMGDTQYF. As DNA, the CDR3 is TGTGCCAGCAGGTCCTTTACGCGGGAGGCAATGGGAGATACGCAGTATTTT. The chain carries TRBV7-6 and TRBJ2-3; 8 positions match TRBD2. This CDR3 is built from 17 residues. The ends lost 6 bases at V and 5 bases at J; junction bases unmatched: 16. In germline, CDR1 is SGHVS, CDR2 FNYEAQ. Supplemented by reference TRBV7-6 and TRBJ2-3, the full variable domain reads GAGVSQSPRYKVTKRGQDVALRCDPISGHVSLYWYRQALGQGPEFLTYFNYEAQQDKSGLPNDRFSAERPEGSISTLTIQRTEQRDSAMYRCASRSFTREAMGDTQYFGPGTRLTVL.

The rearrangement links TRBV7-2 to TRBJ2-3, with D uncertain. Germline V gives CDR1 SGHTA, CDR2 FQGNSA. This CDR3 region has 16 residues. V gave up 2 bases and J gave up 2 bases, with 14 bases separating them. CDR3 sequence: CASSLSASVPTDTQYF. CDR3 nucleotide sequence: TGTGCCAGCAGCTTATCAGCTAGTGTCCCCACAGATACGCAGTATTTT. The full variable domain, completed using reference TRBV7-2 and TRBJ2-3, is GAGVSQSPSNKVTEKGKDVELRCDPISGHTALYWYRQSLGQGLEFLIYFQGNSAPDKSGLPSDRFSAERTGGSVSTLTIQRTQQEDSAVYLCASSLSASVPTDTQYFGPGTRLTVL.

The chain joins TRBV6-2 or TRBV6-3 to TRBJ1-1; D is undetermined. V was pared by 10 bases and J by 1 base, with 10 bases between. The CDR3 totals 12 residues. Per germline, CDR1 MNHEY and CDR2 SVGEGT. The CDR3 region is CATRKGNTEAFF. The CDR3, as DNA: TGTGCCACGAGAAAGGGGAACACTGAAGCTTTCTTT.

This chain links TRBV27 with TRBJ1-5, with D perhaps TRBD1 (6 bases). Trimming took off 1 base at V and 4 bases at J, with 8 bases between the two ends. Germline CDR1 is MNHEY and CDR2 is SMNVEV (reference sequence). The CDR3 consists of 14 residues. For the CDR3, the DNA is TGTGCCAGCAGTTTATACAGGGTAAATCAGCCCCAGCATTTT. Its translation: CASSLYRVNQPQHF.

This chain uses TRBV4-1 with TRBJ2-3; D not resolved. The CDR3 is 17 amino acids. Germline values: CDR1 MGHRA, CDR2 YSYEKL. V lost 1 base and J lost 0, with 14 bases in between. DNA for the CDR3: TGCGCCAGCAGCCAAGTAAGCTTGGGCGTTAGCACAGATACGCAGTATTTT. Amino acids: CASSQVSLGVSTDTQYF.

As for this clonotype: A read error is possible here, since a much larger clone lies one base away. The chain is built from TRBV7-3 and TRBJ2-1; 8 positions match TRBD1. The J call may be incorrect, as the DNA end agrees better with TRBJ2-7. Per germline, CDR1 SGHTA and CDR2 FQGTGA. The CDR3 length is 18 residues. This CDR3 reads CASSLKGFGTGGYNEQYF. The CDR3 region has the DNA TGTGCCAGCAGCTTAAAGGGGTTTGGGACAGGCGGCTACAATGAGCAGTACTTC.

This clonotype came up a few times. The chain employs TRBV7-9 and TRBJ2-1; 7 positions match TRBD2. The CDR3 runs 18 residues. Per the germline V gene, CDR1 is SEHNR and CDR2 is FQNEAQ (reference sequence). J was trimmed by 4 bases and V by 6 bases; bases with no gene match: 18. The CDR3 nucleotides read TGTGCCAGCAGGACGCAGACGGGAGGCACGGCCTTGTACAATGAGCAGTTCTTC. Translation gives CASRTQTGGTALYNEQFF.

The gene calls are TRBV11-2 and TRBJ1-4, with D maybe TRBD1 (5 bases). V shed 6 bases and J shed 5 bases, with 13 bases lying between them. The CDR3 is made up of 14 amino acids. The germline V gene has CDR1 SGHAT and CDR2 FQNNGV. As DNA, the CDR3 is TGTGCCAGCAGGGGTGGGGCAGGGAATGAAAAACTGTTTTTT. Protein: CASRGGAGNEKLFF.

This clonotype appeared a single time. At one end, the junction sequence differs from germline, possibly due to a read error. CDR3 sequence (DNA): TGCGCCAGCAGCCAGCCGGGGGGGGCCAGACTAGCACCCTTCCAAGAGACCCAGTACTTC. It is translated as CASSQPGGARLAPFQETQYF. V is TRBV7-9 and J is TRBJ2-5; 8 bases line up with TRBD2. The CDR3 has 20 amino acids. Germline V gene sequence: CDR1 SEHNR, CDR2 FQNEAQ (reference sequence). Together with reference TRBV7-9 and TRBJ2-5, the CDR3 gives the full variable domain: DTGVSQNPRHKITKRGQNVTFRCDPISEHNRLYWYRQTLGQGPEFLTYFQNEAQLEKSRLLSDRFSAERPKGSFSTLEIQRTEQGDSAMYLCASSQPGGARLAPFQETQYFGPGTRLLVL.

V and J are TRBV29-1 and TRBJ2-1, with 8 positions matching TRBD1. The CDR3 has 13 residues. V shed 3 bases, J shed 8 bases, and the junction held 6 bases outside the gene matches. Germline assignment: CDR1 SQVTM and CDR2 ANQGSEA. CDR3 region: CSVDRTGYHEQFF. The CDR3 DNA sequence: TGCAGCGTTGACCGGACAGGGTACCATGAGCAGTTCTTC.

This clonotype appeared a few times. V usage is TRBV9 and J usage is TRBJ1-5, with a possible D match to TRBD1 (6 bases). Trimming pared 1 base from V and 5 bases from J, leaving 13 bases between. This CDR3 is 15 amino acids long. The V gene's germline CDR1 is SGDLS and CDR2 YYNGEE. The CDR3 here is CASSVTGLNDQPQHF. The CDR3 DNA reads TGTGCCAGCAGCGTAACAGGGCTAAACGATCAGCCCCAGCATTTT.

The table lists this clonotype with a few counts. This chain joins TRBV3-1 and TRBJ2-7; TRBD1 or TRBD2 may be the D gene (7 bases each). This CDR3 contains 15 residues. V was clipped by 5 bases and J by 2 bases, with 16 bases between them. The germline V gene encodes CDR1 LGHDT and CDR2 YNNKEL (reference sequence). The CDR3 reads CASSYAGDRTYEQYF. The CDR3 nucleotides are TGTGCCAGCAGCTACGCGGGGGACAGAACCTACGAGCAGTACTTC.

As DNA, the CDR3 is TGCAGTGCTCGGACTAGTCCCAATGAGCAGTTCTTC. Translation: CSARTSPNEQFF. This chain joins TRBV20-1 and TRBJ2-1; 7 bases are shared with TRBD2. The CDR3 is 12 residues long. J was trimmed by 6 bases and V by 5 bases; bases with no gene match: 4. The germline CDR1 and CDR2 sequences are DFQATT and SNEGSKA (reference sequence).

The CDR3 DNA is TGTGCCAGCAGCCAACCCCGGGACAGGAGCACTGAAGCTTTCTTT. As protein: CASSQPRDRSTEAFF. The rearrangement uses TRBV4-2 and TRBJ1-1, with 8 positions matching TRBD1. Germline V gives CDR1 LGHNA, CDR2 YNFKEQ. V lost 2 bases to trimming and J lost 4 bases; unmatched junction nucleotides: 6. This CDR3 contains 15 residues.

The chain joins TRBV6-4 to TRBJ2-1; weak D call: TRBD1 (6 bases). The germline V gene encodes CDR1 MRHNA and CDR2 SNTAGT. The CDR3 has 15 amino acids. V shed 5 bases and J shed 0 bases, with 11 bases lying between them. The CDR3 coding sequence is TGTGCCAGCAGTCGGACAGCCCTCTCCTACAATGAGCAGTTCTTC. Amino acids: CASSRTALSYNEQFF.